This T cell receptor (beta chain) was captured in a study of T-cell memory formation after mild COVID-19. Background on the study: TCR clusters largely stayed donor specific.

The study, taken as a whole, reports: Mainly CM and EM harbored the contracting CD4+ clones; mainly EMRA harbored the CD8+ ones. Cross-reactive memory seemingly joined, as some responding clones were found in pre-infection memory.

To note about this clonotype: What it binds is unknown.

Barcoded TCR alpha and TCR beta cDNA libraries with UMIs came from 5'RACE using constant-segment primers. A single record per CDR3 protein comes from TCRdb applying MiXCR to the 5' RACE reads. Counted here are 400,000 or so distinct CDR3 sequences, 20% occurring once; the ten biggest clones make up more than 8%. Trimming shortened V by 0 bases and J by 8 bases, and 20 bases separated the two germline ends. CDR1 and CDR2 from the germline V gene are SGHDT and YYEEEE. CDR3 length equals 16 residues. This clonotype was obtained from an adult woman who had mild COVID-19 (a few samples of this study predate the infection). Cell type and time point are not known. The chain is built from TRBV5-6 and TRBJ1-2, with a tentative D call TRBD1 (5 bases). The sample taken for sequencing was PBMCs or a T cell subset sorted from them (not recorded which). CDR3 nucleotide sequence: TGTGCCAGCAGCTTGGAATACGGCCCCAGGGACCTGGGCTACACCTTC. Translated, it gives CASSLEYGPRDLGYTF.